Listed below are T cell receptor beta chains from one sample, sequenced in a study of T cell responses to AZD1222 COVID-19 vaccine. Profiling relied on immunoSEQ multiplex PCR, and the TCRdb table lists in-frame clones only, not all of them. The sample includes 70,000 to 75,000 clones, roughly 85% of them seen just once. Specimen: peripheral blood, collected 28 days after the second AZD1222 dose. Receptors originate from an adult who received the AZD1222 COVID-19 vaccine. CDR3s include the opening cysteine and the closing phenylalanine or tryptophan. The order of the fields is V gene, clone size, D gene, CDR3 protein. A D gene is named only where the DNA matches it firmly. Clone sizes are given selectively: once, few, many, or a class where the clone is expanded.

TRBV18	NA	NA	CASSPDSNNEQFF
TRBV9	NA	TRBD1	CASSGTGGDQPQHF
TRBV7-8	NA	TRBD1	CASSARDRGSNTEAFF
TRBV7-3	NA	NA	CASSPVGDTQYF
TRBV25-1	NA	NA	CASSEAGPNTEAFF
TRBV6-6	NA	NA	CASSYASYYEQYF
TRBV7-3	once	NA	CASSLQTSTDTQYF
TRBV18	once	NA	CASSPWGLNYGYTF
TRBV5-5	NA	NA	CASSLGPRAYGYTF
TRBV25-1	NA	NA	CASSYKSSYEQYF
TRBV7-3	NA	TRBD1	CASSSIGTANTEAFF
TRBV18	NA	TRBD2	CASSLLAGAETQYF
TRBV15	NA	NA	CATSSLRGTPRTGELFF
TRBV5-1	NA	TRBD1	CASSWDRENTEAFF
TRBV7-9	NA	NA	CASSFTGGTDAFF
TRBV27	NA	TRBD1	CASSSWTGLNSPLHF
TRBV5-4	few	NA	CASSRPQTTDTQYF
TRBV10-1	NA	NA	CASSESLIAGNTGELFF
TRBV9	NA	TRBD2	CASSVVGLAGEGNEQFF
TRBV28	NA	NA	CASRETEAFF
TRBV19	NA	NA	CASSGGYEQYF
TRBV30	NA	TRBD1	CAWSYDREDHTF
TRBV10-3	NA	TRBD2	CAISAYSGRAPDTQYF
TRBV6-6	NA	NA	CASGPRDLNQPQHF
TRBV6-2/TRBV6-3	NA	TRBD1	CASSPDQGVRNTF
TRBV18	NA	TRBD1	CASSPLDRGTSGNTIYF
TRBV24-1	NA	NA	CATSVGGNEQFF
TRBV6-5	once	NA	CASSYSTGSTYEQYF
TRBV7-3	once	TRBD1	CASSSAGGSGANVLTF
TRBV27	NA	NA	CAVKAVGGGYTF
TRBV27	NA	TRBD1	CASRSPGTGSYEQYF
TRBV6-1	NA	NA	CASSDPGGGNSYEQYF
TRBV9	once	NA	CASSVEGDHGYTF
TRBV2	NA	NA	CASSGAKNTEAFF
TRBV15	NA	NA	CATSRGENQPQHF
TRBV14	few	NA	CASSQTHYEQYF
TRBV12-5	NA	NA	CASGVSTGTQPGNEQFF
TRBV9	NA	NA	CASSVRQDNSPLHF
TRBV5-4	NA	NA	CASSLSLQGSGGYTF
TRBV5-1	NA	NA	CASNLGVPNYGYTF
TRBV2	once	TRBD1	CASSIGTGGFYEQYF
TRBV7-6	NA	TRBD1	CASSSVGTGWDLNTEAFF
TRBV6-1	NA	NA	CASSEGGGLQPQHF
TRBV11-1	NA	NA	CASSLRGGTEAFF
TRBV9	NA	NA	CASSVAIGYGYTF
TRBV19	once	NA	CASKDLGDSANYGYTF
TRBV19	NA	TRBD1	CASSSPGQGLSPQHF